This is a list of T cell receptor beta chains from one sample in a study of neurological immune-mediated disorders. TCRdb re-derived calls from the 5' RACE reads in MiXCR, one entry per CDR3 protein. The sample holds roughly 80,000 distinct CDR3 sequences, approximately 10% seen once. The sequenced material came from PBMCs. The source of these receptors is a man aged 40-49 years in good health. CDR3s include the opening cysteine and the closing phenylalanine or tryptophan. The D gene is left open where the match is weak. Where a row states a size, it is once, few, many or the class of an expanded clone; other rows omit it.

V	length	size	D	J	DNA	CDR3
TRBV5-1	12	many	NA	TRBJ2-7	TGCGCCAGCAGCTTGCAGGGTTACGAGCAGTACTTC	CASSLQGYEQYF
TRBV5-1	15	many	NA	TRBJ2-2	TGCGCCAGCAGAGGGCCAGATCCAAACACCGGGGAGCTGTTTTTT	CASRGPDPNTGELFF
TRBV20-1	15	many	TRBD2	TRBJ2-1	TGCAGTGCTACGTTCATGGGACTAGACGGGGGTGAGCAGTTCTTC	CSATFMGLDGGEQFF
TRBV12-5	14	many	NA	TRBJ2-5	TGTGCTAGTGGTTTGGCCCTATTCAACACCCTAGTATTCTTC	CASGLALFNTLVFF
TRBV27	13	many	NA	TRBJ1-3	TGTGCCAGCAGCAATCCTTCGGGGAACACCATATATTTT	CASSNPSGNTIYF
TRBV7-2	18	many	NA	TRBJ2-7	TGTGCCAGCAGCTTAGACCCCCCGGGACGGCGCTATTCCTACGAGCAGTACTTC	CASSLDPPGRRYSYEQYF
TRBV3-1	15	many	NA	TRBJ2-3	TGTGCCAGCAGCAACCCCACGACAAGCACAGATACGCAGTATTTT	CASSNPTTSTDTQYF
TRBV18	16	many	TRBD1	TRBJ2-2	TGTGCCAGCTCACCGAACCGGGACAGAGTAATCGGGGAGCTGTTTTTT	CASSPNRDRVIGELFF
TRBV9	15	many	NA	TRBJ2-2	TGTGCCAGCAGCGTAGGTGACGGGGGCCCCGGGGAGCTGTTTTTT	CASSVGDGGPGELFF
TRBV12-3/TRBV12-4	15	many	NA	TRBJ1-3	TGTGCCAGCACCGAGGACGGAGGCTCTGGAAACACCATATATTTT	CASTEDGGSGNTIYF
TRBV4-2	17	NA	TRBD2	TRBJ2-1	TGTGCCAGCAGCCCTACGAGTAGCGGGAGCCTACACAATGAGCAGTTCTTC	CASSPTSSGSLHNEQFF
TRBV28	15	many	NA	TRBJ2-4	TGTGCCAGCAGCGTCGAATCACTAGCCAAAAACATTCAGTACTTC	CASSVESLAKNIQYF
TRBV5-1	16	many	TRBD2	TRBJ2-5	TGCGCCAGCAGCTGGATTAGCGGGAAGGAGGGAGAGACCCAGTACTTC	CASSWISGKEGETQYF
TRBV6-5	17	many	NA	TRBJ1-6	TGTGCCAGCAGTTACAGGGCAGATCGACCTTATAATTCACCCCTCCACTTT	CASSYRADRPYNSPLHF
TRBV20-1	14	many	TRBD2	TRBJ2-3	TGCAGTGCCTCCAATAGCGGGGGGGCAGATACGCAGTATTTT	CSASNSGGADTQYF
TRBV27	14	many	NA	TRBJ1-5	TGTGCCAGCAGCCTCGGGTTCGCTATTGAGCCCCAGCATTTT	CASSLGFAIEPQHF
TRBV20-1	14	many	TRBD1	TRBJ1-5	TGCAGTGCTAGGGGAGGGGGCGGATATCAGCCCCAGCATTTT	CSARGGGGYQPQHF
TRBV29-1	14	many	TRBD1	TRBJ2-1	TGCAGCGCCGATAACTTCGACAGGGGCAATCAGCAGTTCTTC	CSADNFDRGNQQFF
TRBV7-2	15	many	NA	TRBJ2-1	TGTGCCAGCGTCCAGGGACGAACCCTAGGTGGTGAGCAGTTCTTC	CASVQGRTLGGEQFF
TRBV12-3/TRBV12-4	16	many	NA	TRBJ2-2	TGTGCCAGCAGTCCTTGGGACGGTGGTAACACCGGGGAGCTGTTTTTT	CASSPWDGGNTGELFF
TRBV6-5	15	many	NA	TRBJ2-1	TGTGCCAGCAGTTACACGGGAGACTCCTACAATGAGCAGTTCTTC	CASSYTGDSYNEQFF
TRBV18	16	NA	TRBD2	TRBJ2-5	TGTGCCAGCTCACCGGGGAGCCCGGGACTAGCAGAGACCCAGTACTTC	CASSPGSPGLAETQYF
TRBV12-3/TRBV12-4	13	many	NA	TRBJ2-2	TGTGCCAGCAGTTTACTGGGATCCGGGGAGCTGTTTTTT	CASSLLGSGELFF
TRBV29-1	14	NA	NA	TRBJ2-7	TGCAGCGTTGCCCCCCCCGCAGGCTCCTACGAGCAGTACTTC	CSVAPPAGSYEQYF
TRBV5-1	14	many	TRBD2	TRBJ2-2	TGCGCCAGCAGCTTGAGCGGGGGGGCCGGGGAGCTGTTTTTT	CASSLSGGAGELFF
TRBV5-6	14	many	NA	TRBJ2-2	TGTGCCAGCAGCCCAACAACGCTGACCGGGGAGCTGTTTTTT	CASSPTTLTGELFF
TRBV29-1	15	NA	NA	TRBJ2-1	TGCAGTGTTGAAGGGGCAATCACAGGGTACAATAAGCAGTTCTTC	CSVEGAITGYNKQFF
TRBV29-1	13	many	TRBD1	TRBJ2-6	TGCAGCGTACAGGGGACCGGGGCCAACGTCCTGACTTTC	CSVQGTGANVLTF
TRBV28	13	many	NA	TRBJ2-1	TGTGCCAGCAGTAAAGGGGGGTCTAATGAGCAGTTCTTC	CASSKGGSNEQFF
TRBV6-5	12	many	NA	TRBJ2-1	TGTGCCAGCAGTGGCGGTGACAATGAGCAGTTCTTC	CASSGGDNEQFF
TRBV16	14	NA	NA	TRBJ2-7	TGTGTCAGCAGCCAAGACGAAAGCAGGGTCGAGCAGTACTTC	CVSSQDESRVEQYF
TRBV29-1	13	NA	TRBD1	TRBJ1-1	TGCAGCGTTGAAACAGGGGCCTCCACTGAAGCTTTCTTT	CSVETGASTEAFF
TRBV5-1	16	many	TRBD1	TRBJ1-2	TGCGCCAGCAGCTTGGTTGAGGGACAGGTACGGAATGGCTACACCTTC	CASSLVEGQVRNGYTF
TRBV5-1	14	many	NA	TRBJ2-5	TGCGCCAGCAGCAATGACGCCCGCCAAGAGACCCAGTACTTC	CASSNDARQETQYF
TRBV9	12	many	TRBD1	TRBJ1-1	TGTGCCAGCAGCGCTCGGACAGGGGTGGCTTTCTTT	CASSARTGVAFF
TRBV3-1	17	many	TRBD2	TRBJ2-5	TGTGCCAGCAGCCAAGATTCCTCTAGCGGGAAACGAGAGACCCAGTACTTC	CASSQDSSSGKRETQYF
TRBV11-2	16	NA	TRBD2	TRBJ2-7	TGTGCCAGCAGCTTCGGGACTAGCGGGAGTTACTACGAGCAGTACTTC	CASSFGTSGSYYEQYF
TRBV30	14	NA	NA	TRBJ1-2	TGTGCCTGGAGTGGTGTGTCGGGGGCCGGTGGCTACACCTTC	CAWSGVSGAGGYTF
TRBV12-3/TRBV12-4	19	many	NA	TRBJ1-5	TGTGCCAGCAGTTTGCGGCGGGTTGTCCACCGGGACGCCGATCGGCCCCAGCATTTT	CASSLRRVVHRDADRPQHF
TRBV7-2	15	many	NA	TRBJ2-1	TGTGCCAGCAGCCTTACCAAGGGGGCCTACAATGAGCAGTTCTTC	CASSLTKGAYNEQFF
TRBV7-9	17	NA	NA	TRBJ1-1	TGTGCCAGCAGCCTCCCAGCAGATGGCAGTTTGAACACTGAAGCTTTCTTT	CASSLPADGSLNTEAFF
TRBV7-9	16	NA	NA	TRBJ1-6	TGTGCCAGCGAGGACCCCAGGAGCTCCTATAATTCACCCCTCCACTTT	CASEDPRSSYNSPLHF
TRBV5-1	18	many	NA	TRBJ2-3	TGCGCCAGCAGCTTGGAACGGGACTCCGTGGGGAACACAGATACGCAGTATTTT	CASSLERDSVGNTDTQYF
TRBV7-7	15	many	NA	TRBJ2-2	TGTGCCAGCAGCTCAGTCCCGGGACTGGCCGGGGAGCTGTTTTTT	CASSSVPGLAGELFF
TRBV20-1	15	many	TRBD2	TRBJ2-2	TGCAGTGCTAGTCTGGGGGAGGGCCTTATCGGGGAGCTGTTTTTT	CSASLGEGLIGELFF
TRBV7-2	16	many	TRBD1	TRBJ1-6	TGTGCCAGCAGCCCTCAAGGACAGGGACGTAATTCACCCCTCCACTTT	CASSPQGQGRNSPLHF
TRBV27	15	once	NA	TRBJ2-1	TGTGCCAGCAGTTTTTTGTTAGCCCCTGACAATGAGCAGTTCTTC	CASSFLLAPDNEQFF
TRBV5-1	15	many	NA	TRBJ2-1	TGCGCCAGCAGCGGGCCTAGTTCATTTCCCAATGAGCAGTTCTTC	CASSGPSSFPNEQFF
TRBV5-1	12	few	NA	TRBJ2-7	TGCGCCAGCAGCTTTAACCCCTACGAGCAGTACTTC	CASSFNPYEQYF